Each of the 27 T cell receptor beta chains below was sequenced from the same sample in a study of tumor-infiltrating lymphocytes in primary liver carcinoma. Co-extraction yielded RNA and DNA from roughly 20-30 mg of unsorted bulk tissue. Priming with a constant-region primer yielded TCR beta cDNA from 500 ng total RNA. Three nested multiplex PCR rounds of slightly modified ARM-PCR generated TCR beta libraries. Two initial PCR rounds of about 10 cycles each paired TRBV1-TRBV30 forward primers with a C-beta reverse primer. TCRdb reprocessed the multiplex PCR reads via MiXCR and lists one record per CDR3 protein. This sample has some 40,000 distinct CDR3 sequences, with more than 70% found just once. The sample consisted of tumor-adjacent normal liver tissue. The receptors were gathered from a man aged 35-49 years with primary liver carcinoma and hepatitis B virus infection.

The gene calls are TRBV29-1 and TRBJ2-7; a weak D match, TRBD2 (6 bases). CDR1 and CDR2 (germline): SQVTM, ANQGSEA. V was pared by 4 bases and J by 2 bases, with 12 bases between. The CDR3 extends over 13 amino acids. The CDR3 sequence is CSVVGTPPYEQYF. The CDR3 DNA reads TGCAGCGTTGTTGGGACTCCCCCCTACGAGCAGTACTTC.

Remarks on this clonotype: This is likely a read error, given that the CDR3 carries no conserved phenylalanine or tryptophan at its end. It is unclear where the CDR3 begins or ends on the DNA, so no DNA is shown, and the CDR3 is as TCRdb lists it. The chain uses TRBV6-6 and TRBJ1-6; the D call in the table, TRBD1, was not verified against the DNA. Looked up from germline, CDR1 is MNHNY and CDR2 is SVGAGI (reference sequence). The CDR3 length equals 13 residues, ends included. The CDR3 here is CASSNTGISPLHY.

V gene TRBV5-1 combines with J gene TRBJ2-4; TRBD1 matches 10 bases. V lost 7 bases and J lost 14; bases outside the gene matches: 15. The CDR3 is made up of 14 amino acids. Germline lookup yields CDR1 SGHRS and CDR2 YFSETQ. CDR3 loop: CASGLGDRGNTEYF. DNA of the CDR3: TGCGCCAGCGGCCTGGGGGACAGGGGTAATACCGAGTACTTC.

This clonotype was counted only a few times. The rearrangement uses TRBV6-1 and TRBJ2-1, with 9 nucleotides matching TRBD2. The V gene end was trimmed by 5 bases and the J gene end by 8 bases; junction bases not matched to a gene: 10. Germline values: CDR1 MNHNS, CDR2 SASEGT. CDR3 length: 15 amino acids. The CDR3 DNA reads TGTGCCAGCAGTCCTCGGACTAGCGTGAGACATGAGCAGTTCTTC. Translated, it gives CASSPRTSVRHEQFF.

J is TRBJ2-2 and V is TRBV7-2; D unresolved. The V end lost 2 bases, the J end lost 8 bases, and 15 bases lay between the germline ends. The germline V gene encodes CDR1 SGHTA and CDR2 FQGNSA. The CDR3 runs to 15 residues. The CDR3 sequence is CASSLLSVSTGELFF. The CDR3 DNA reads TGTGCCAGCAGCTTATTATCTGTTAGCACAGGGGAGCTGTTTTTT.

Remarks on this clonotype: Mismatch with germline at one junction end may stem from a read error. This chain connects TRBV6-1 to TRBJ2-7, with 7 nucleotides matching TRBD1. The CDR3 has 15 residues. The V gene's germline CDR1 is MNHNS and CDR2 SASEGT. This CDR3 reads CVSSVGTVGSYEQYF. In nucleotides, the CDR3 is TGTGTCAGCAGTGTTGGGACAGTGGGCTCCTACGAGCAGTACTTC.

With respect to this clonotype: This is likely a read error, given that the CDR3 carries no conserved phenylalanine or tryptophan at its end. The limits of the CDR3 on the DNA are not certain, so only TCRdb's listed CDR3 is given. The V gene is TRBV12-3 or TRBV12-4, the J gene TRBJ2-5. The CDR3 numbers 13 amino acids, ends counted. CDR3 in amino acids: CASNLIVGETQCL.

About this clonotype: Given a much more abundant clone one base away, this may be a read error. The chain uses TRBV9 and TRBJ2-7; D is undetermined. Per germline, CDR1 SGDLS and CDR2 YYNGEE. CDR3 length: 16 amino acids. The CDR3 protein is CASSPRFEHSLNEHYF. As DNA, the CDR3 is TGTGCCAGCAGCCCTCGATTCGAACACTCCCTTAACGAGCACTACTTC. The entire variable domain, with the rest obtained from reference TRBV9 and TRBJ2-7, is as follows: DSGVTQTPKHLITATGQRVTLRCSPRSGDLSVYWYQQSLDQGLQFLIQYYNGEERAKGNILERFSAQQFPDLHSELNLSSLELGDSALYFCASSPRFEHSLNEHYFGPGTRLTVT.

The CDR3: CASSKRGQQITEAFF. The CDR3 DNA sequence: TGCGCCAGCAGCAAGAGGGGACAGCAGATCACCGAAGCTTTCTTT. This chain joins TRBV5-1 and TRBJ1-1; 7 bases line up with TRBD1. V dropped 4 bases and J dropped 8; count of bases not matched to a gene: 14. The CDR3 loop spans 15 amino acids. From germline, CDR1 is SGHRS and CDR2 YFSETQ.

The CDR3 DNA reads TGTGCCAGCAGCGGTAACATGGGACTGATCTACGGCTACACCTTC. Translation: CASSGNMGLIYGYTF. The chain employs TRBV5-5 and TRBJ1-2; tentatively, D is TRBD1 (5 bases). The V gene's germline CDR1 is SGHKS and CDR2 YYEKEE (reference sequence). Trimming pared 4 bases from V and 8 bases from J, leaving 21 bases between. The CDR3 length is 15 residues.

About this clonotype itself: Relative to the germline gene, one junction end is altered; a read error may explain this. The chain links TRBV12-3 or TRBV12-4 to TRBJ2-3; no clear D gene. The CDR3 runs to 12 residues. CDR3 in amino acids: CASGEPTNTQYF. Written as DNA, the CDR3 is TGTGCCAGCGGGGAACCCACAAATACGCAATATTTT.

The sample holds many counts of this clonotype. This may come from a read error, since a much larger clone is one base off. V is TRBV14 and J is TRBJ2-7, with 13 bases lining up with TRBD2. V shed 0 bases, J shed 6 bases, and the junction held 2 bases outside the gene matches. CDR3 length: 15 residues. CDR1 is SGHDN, CDR2 FVKESK, per germline. The CDR3 DNA is TGTGCCAGCAGCCAAGATACTAGCGGGGGGGGCGAGCAGTACTTC. Its translation: CASSQDTSGGGEQYF.

With regard to this clonotype: An end of the junction differs from the germline gene, which may be a read error. This chain uses TRBV5-1 with TRBJ1-3, with D unresolved. CDR1 and CDR2 from the germline V gene are SGHRS and YFSETQ. The CDR3 runs to 16 residues. The CDR3 loop is CTSSLGGQNPGNTIYF. For the CDR3, the DNA is TGCACCAGCAGCTTGGGCGGGCAGAACCCTGGAAACACCATATATTTT.

As to this clonotype: A read error may account for a junction end that differs from germline. The chain uses TRBV14 and TRBJ2-1; 8 bases are a match to TRBD2. Per germline, CDR1 SGHDN and CDR2 FVKESK. The CDR3 consists of 16 residues. CDR3 sequence: CASSVVAGWVNNKQFF. For the CDR3, the DNA is TGTGCCAGCAGTGTCGTAGCGGGATGGGTCAACAATAAGCAGTTCTTC.

As concerns this clonotype: The junction differs from germline at one of its ends, possibly a read error. The rearrangement joins TRBV10-2 to TRBJ1-1; D remains unclear. The CDR3 length is 13 residues. Germline lookup yields CDR1 WSHSY and CDR2 SAAADI. CDR3 amino acids: CACSEVENTEALF. In DNA, the CDR3 is TGCGCTTGCAGTGAAGTAGAAAACACTGAAGCTCTCTTC.

A remark on this clonotype: Compared with germline, one end of the junction differs, possibly owing to a read error. The chain carries TRBV4-1 and TRBJ1-5; no definite D call. Germline lookup yields CDR1 MGHRA and CDR2 YSYEKL. The length of the CDR3 is 15 residues. The CDR3 here is CTSSQGAALGQPQHF. DNA of the CDR3: TGCACCAGCAGCCAAGGTGCGGCGTTAGGGCAGCCCCAGCATTTT.

Comments on this clonotype: At one end, the junction sequence differs from germline, possibly due to a read error. J is TRBJ2-3 and V is TRBV6-2 or TRBV6-3; D may be TRBD2 (6 bases). Germline assignment: CDR1 MNHEY and CDR2 SVGEGT. CDR3 length: 14 amino acids. This CDR3 reads CVSSSHRDSEVQYF. CDR3 bases: TGTGTCAGCAGTTCGCACCGGGACTCCGAAGTGCAGTATTTT.

J is TRBJ2-7 and V is TRBV6-1; D perhaps matches TRBD2 (6 bases). The ends were cut back, 9 bases at V and 1 base at J, with 16 bases in the middle. The CDR3 sequence is 14 residues long. Per the germline V gene, CDR1 is MNHNS and CDR2 is SASEGT. CDR3 loop: CASTTGSFSYEQYF. The CDR3 nucleotides read TGTGCCAGTACAACCGGGAGCTTTTCCTACGAGCAGTACTTC.

This clonotype occurred once. Since a much larger clone is just one base distant, this may be a read error. V is TRBV18 and J is TRBJ2-1, with a weak D call TRBD2 (5 bases). V gave up 2 bases and J gave up 1 base, with 12 bases separating them. The CDR3 extends over 16 amino acids. In germline, CDR1 is KGHSH, CDR2 LQKENI. CDR3 bases: TGTGCCAGCTCACCATTTAGCGCTGTATCCTACAATGAGCAGTTCTTC. Translated: CASSPFSAVSYNEQFF.

This clonotype came up a few times. Mismatch with germline at one junction end may stem from a read error. The rearrangement links TRBV5-8 to TRBJ1-3; D is perhaps TRBD1 (5 bases). Germline V gene lookup returns CDR1 SGHTS and CDR2 YDEGEE. This CDR3 is 16 amino acids long. CDR3 in amino acids: CACSFPRSGGGNTIYF. The CDR3 DNA reads TGTGCCTGCAGCTTCCCTCGGTCGGGGGGTGGAAACACCATATATTTC.

The V and J genes are TRBV29-1 and TRBJ2-5; D uncertain. The CDR3 loop spans 14 amino acids. The V and J ends lost 5 bases and 3 bases respectively, with 16 bases between them. The V gene's germline CDR1 is SQVTM and CDR2 ANQGSEA. The CDR3 region has the DNA TGCAGCGTTTCCGCCATGATACTAAAAGAGACCCAGTACTTC. This sequence encodes CSVSAMILKETQYF.

Turning to this clonotype: This could be a read error, since a much larger clone is one nucleotide away. The chain is built from TRBV30 and TRBJ2-7, with 7 bases lining up with TRBD1. The germline gives CDR1 GTSNPN, CDR2 SVGIG (reference sequence). The CDR3 extends over 14 amino acids. The CDR3 protein is CVWSNIGTVDEQYF. CDR3 in DNA: TGTGTCTGGAGTAATATCGGGACAGTGGACGAGCAGTACTTC.

A note on this clonotype: One base away lies a much larger clone, so this may be a sequencing read error. V and J are TRBV20-1 and TRBJ2-5; no reliable D call. Looked up from germline, CDR1 is DFQATT and CDR2 is SNEGSKA (reference sequence). The CDR3 totals 14 residues. In nucleotides, the CDR3 is TGCAGTGCTAGAGTTGGCGGCCTGTCGGCGACCCGGTACTTC. Translated: CSARVGGLSATRYF.

This clonotype is judged medium-sized. The gene calls are TRBV29-1 and TRBJ2-5; TRBD1 is a possible D gene (6 bases). CDR1 is SQVTM, CDR2 ANQGSEA, per germline. CDR3 length equals 13 residues. The V end was cut by 3 bases, the J end by 4 bases, with 12 bases between. This CDR3 is CSVDGQSGETQYF. CDR3 DNA: TGCAGCGTTGACGGACAGTCTGGAGAGACCCAGTACTTC.

CDR3 in amino acids: CTTDSVSNANVLTF. CDR3 DNA sequence: TGTACCACCGACTCTGTGTCAAACGCCAACGTCCTGACTTTC. The chain has TRBV7-8 and TRBJ2-6; D unresolved. The CDR3 extends over 14 amino acids. Looked up from germline, CDR1 is SGHVS and CDR2 is FQNEAQ.

About this clonotype itself: This may stem from a read error, because a much larger clone lies one nucleotide away. The rearrangement uses TRBV2 and TRBJ2-7, with D unclear. The V end lost 7 bases, the J end lost 7 bases, and 11 bases lay between the germline ends. There are 11 residues in the CDR3. Per the germline V gene, CDR1 is SNHLY and CDR2 is FYNNEI. CDR3 bases: TGTGCCAGCATTGCCATGGATGAGCAGTACTTC. It translates to CASIAMDEQYF. Complete variable domain (other parts from reference TRBV2 and TRBJ2-7): EPEVTQTPSHQVTQMGQEVILRCVPISNHLYFYWYRQILGQKVEFLVSFYNNEISEKSEIFDDQFSVERPDGSNFTLKIRSTKLEDSAMYFCASIAMDEQYFGPGTRLTVT.

Regarding this clonotype: Given the absence of the conserved phenylalanine or tryptophan at the CDR3 end, a read error is likely. The chain has TRBV6-6 and TRBJ2-2; D is possibly TRBD2 (5 bases). The CDR3 totals 14 residues. V lost 10 bases to trimming and J lost 5 bases, with 17 bases between them. The V gene's germline CDR1 is MNHNY and CDR2 SVGAGI (reference sequence). CDR3 sequence: CAISVARGTGELFI. The CDR3 nucleotides read TGTGCCATCTCCGTAGCCCGAGGGACCGGGGAGCTGTTTATT.